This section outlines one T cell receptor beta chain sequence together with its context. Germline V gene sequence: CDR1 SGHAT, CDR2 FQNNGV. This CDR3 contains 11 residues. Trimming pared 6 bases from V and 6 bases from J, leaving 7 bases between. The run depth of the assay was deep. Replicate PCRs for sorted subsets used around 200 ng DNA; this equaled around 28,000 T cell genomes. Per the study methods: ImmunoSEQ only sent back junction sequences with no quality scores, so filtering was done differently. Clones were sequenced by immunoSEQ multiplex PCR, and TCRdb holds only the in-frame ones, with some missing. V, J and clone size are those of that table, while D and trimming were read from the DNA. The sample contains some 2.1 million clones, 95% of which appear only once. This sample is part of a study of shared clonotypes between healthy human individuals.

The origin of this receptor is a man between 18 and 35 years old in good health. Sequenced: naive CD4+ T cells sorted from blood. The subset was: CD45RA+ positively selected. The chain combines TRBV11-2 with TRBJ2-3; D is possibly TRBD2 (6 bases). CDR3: CASRAGDTQYF. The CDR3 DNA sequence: TGTGCCAGCAGGGCGGGGGATACGCAGTATTTT.